Presented here are 8 T cell receptor beta chains from one specimen sequenced in a study of T cell changes during pregnancy in multiple sclerosis. The method was immunoSEQ multiplex PCR; TCRdb's version includes in-frame clones alone and lacks a portion of them. The sample carries about 51,000 clones, approximately 93% recorded once. The sequenced sample was peripheral blood, obtained in the second trimester of pregnancy. These receptors were obtained from a female donor with multiple sclerosis, enrolled in a pregnancy study.

The chain has TRBV6-6 and TRBJ2-7; 10 positions agree with TRBD2. J lost 2 bases, V lost 6 bases, and 10 bases had no gene match. The V gene's germline CDR1 is MNHNY and CDR2 SVGAGI (reference sequence). The CDR3 covers 16 residues. This CDR3 is CASSPGRTSGPYEQYF. In DNA, the CDR3 is TGTGCCAGCAGCCCCGGGAGGACTAGCGGCCCCTACGAGCAGTACTTC.

This clone appeared once. The chain uses TRBV29-1 and TRBJ1-1; TRBD1 is a possible D gene (6 bases). Germline lookup yields CDR1 SQVTM and CDR2 ANQGSEA. V lost 0 bases and J 0 bases, leaving 17 bases between the germline ends. This CDR3 spans 17 amino acids. Here the CDR3 reads CSVEDPDRSFMNTEAFF. In nucleotides, the CDR3 is TGCAGCGTTGAAGATCCGGACAGAAGTTTCATGAACACTGAAGCTTTCTTT.

V and J are TRBV6-5 and TRBJ1-4; 7 nucleotides match TRBD1. The CDR3 runs 15 residues. Germline trimming cut 5 bases from V and 2 bases from J; bases unmatched to any gene: 5. The germline V gene encodes CDR1 MNHEY and CDR2 SVGAGI. CDR3 sequence: CASSPQGVTNEKLFF. The DNA for the CDR3 is TGTGCCAGCAGTCCCCAGGGGGTGACTAATGAAAAACTGTTTTTT.

This chain uses TRBV14 with TRBJ2-6; possible D gene TRBD2, 6 bases. The CDR3 is made up of 14 amino acids. Looked up from germline, CDR1 is SGHDN and CDR2 is FVKESK. V was pared by 6 bases and J by 4 bases, with 10 bases between. The CDR3 region is CASREGLGANVLTF. The CDR3 bases are TGTGCCAGCAGGGAGGGTCTGGGGGCCAACGTCCTGACTTTC. Based on the CDR3 plus reference TRBV14 and TRBJ2-6, the full variable domain is EAGVTQFPSHSVIEKGQTVTLRCDPISGHDNLYWYRRVMGKEIKFLLHFVKESKQDESGMPNNRFLAERTGGTYSTLKVQPAELEDSGVYFCASREGLGANVLTFGAGSRLTVL.

The CDR3 DNA reads TGTGCCAGCAGAACGACCAGACAGGGCTTCCAAGAGACCCAGTACTTC. It codes for CASRTTRQGFQETQYF. The V gene is TRBV27, the J gene TRBJ2-5; 7 bases line up with TRBD1. CDR1 and CDR2 from the germline V gene are MNHEY and SMNVEV (reference sequence). J was trimmed by 1 base and V by 6 bases; bases with no gene match: 11. This CDR3 spans 16 amino acids.

The rearrangement links TRBV7-9 to TRBJ1-2; D is possibly TRBD1 (5 bases). There are 13 residues in the CDR3. V was shortened by 0 bases and J by 7 bases, with 9 bases between the two germline ends. Germline V CDR1 and CDR2: SEHNR, FQNEAQ (reference sequence). The CDR3 region has the DNA TGTGCCAGCAGCTTAGCAGGGGCGGCTGGCTACACCTTC. Translation gives CASSLAGAAGYTF.

This rearrangement joins TRBV10-3 to TRBJ2-3; 7 positions match TRBD1. After removal of 2 bases from V and 4 bases from J, the junction contained 6 bases not matched to a gene. In germline, CDR1 is ENHRY, CDR2 SYGVKD. The CDR3 extends over 15 amino acids. In DNA, the CDR3 is TGTGCCATCAGTGAGGGAAGACAGGGTGCAGATACGCAGTATTTT. Translation: CAISEGRQGADTQYF.

There are a few counts of this clone. V and J are TRBV4-2 and TRBJ2-6; D perhaps matches TRBD2 (5 bases). Germline V gene lookup returns CDR1 LGHNA and CDR2 YNFKEQ. This CDR3 contains 16 residues. Trimming removed 0 bases at V and 4 bases at J, with 10 bases between. The CDR3 sequence is CASSQESGTGANVLTF. The CDR3 DNA reads as TGTGCCAGCAGCCAAGAGAGCGGAACCGGGGCCAACGTCCTGACTTTC.